This TCR beta chain derives from a study of blood T cell repertoires in COVID-19 (dated by TCRdb to 2020 to 2021). About the full investigation: Samples from collaborators originated in the United States, Italy and Spain and spanned both the acute and convalescent phases of COVID-19. The material from the prospective study consisted of cDNA or gDNA derived from T cells, B-cell-depleted T cells, or PBMCs. Subjects who had been exposed to COVID-19, were actively infected with it, or had recovered from it provided the deeply sampled blood TCRbeta repertoires that made up the dataset. The repertoires were made available in a free public database intended to serve as a resource for research on the immune response to SARS-CoV-2. The samples were drawn from two sources: the first 160 participants of the ongoing ImmuneRACE study, and over 1,000 subjects contributed by 6 global collaborators. A de-identified subject ID, COVID-19 status, age in years and sex were almost always included in the sample metadata. Where available, HLA class I and class II types were taken from metadata supplied by the sample provider and were not determined by assay-based typing. Study-wide findings and limitations: Clinical and demographic metadata were provided uncurated, with the amount varying by source and participant.

The collaborating institutions used their own protocols to collect whole blood in K2EDTA tubes. For TCRbeta analysis, collaborators shipped samples in one of three forms: frozen whole blood, isolated PBMCs, or DNA extracted from either of those sample types. Points on this clone: The antigen this receptor binds is unknown. No per-base quality is available; no much larger clone lies one base away.

TCRbeta CDR3 regions were amplified from genomic DNA by means of the immunoSEQ Assay, a bias-controlled multiplex PCR. On the study's bioinformatics: Nucleated cell counts per sample were estimated from amplification of reference gene primers within the assay. Sequence reads were collapsed and filtered to measure the absolute abundance of every unique TCRbeta CDR3 rearrangement. Productive Simpson clonality was computed per sample as the square root of Simpson's diversity index over productive rearrangements. What TCRdb holds here is the immuneACCESS table cut down to in-frame rearrangements. Part of the clones is not present; checked against another copy, under half of the missing clones reflect an unresolved V gene, and the others are unexplained. Clone size and V and J calls were adopted from that table, with D and trimming inferred from the DNA. For this sample the table gives under 80,000 clones, of which 83% were detected only once. The top ten constitute roughly 6% of the sample.

Sequencing was carried out using peripheral blood. The receptor's source is a woman aged 55 to 70 with acute or convalescent COVID-19.

The bases read TGTGCCAGCCATGGGAGGCAGCCGAACACTGAAGCTTTCTTT. This is translated as CASHGRQPNTEAFF. The chain uses TRBV6-5 and TRBJ1-1, with the D gene not clear enough to name. The CDR3 numbers 14 residues from cysteine through phenylalanine. Kept here is only the CDR3 DNA, which spans 42 bases and is read in frame from base 1. CDR1 MNHEY and CDR2 SVGAGI are derived from the germline V gene. V sheds 8 bases and J sheds 1 base, leaving 14 bases between their ends.